This T cell receptor (beta chain) was recorded in a study of control samples from healthy donors and cancer patients. This CDR3 contains 14 residues. V gave up 7 bases and J gave up 10 bases, with 17 bases separating them. Per germline, CDR1 MNHEY and CDR2 SVGAGI. Generated by immunoSEQ multiplex PCR, the TCRdb table keeps only in-frame clones and is missing some. The table has around 130,000 clones, 70% to 90% seen once. The TCR originated in a man in his forties or fifties in good health. Material for sequencing was blood. This chain joins TRBV6-5 and TRBJ1-6; D perhaps matches TRBD1 (6 bases). Here the CDR3 reads CASNLQGSGSPLHF. DNA for the CDR3: TGTGCCAGCAATCTACAGGGAAGTGGATCACCCCTCCACTTT.